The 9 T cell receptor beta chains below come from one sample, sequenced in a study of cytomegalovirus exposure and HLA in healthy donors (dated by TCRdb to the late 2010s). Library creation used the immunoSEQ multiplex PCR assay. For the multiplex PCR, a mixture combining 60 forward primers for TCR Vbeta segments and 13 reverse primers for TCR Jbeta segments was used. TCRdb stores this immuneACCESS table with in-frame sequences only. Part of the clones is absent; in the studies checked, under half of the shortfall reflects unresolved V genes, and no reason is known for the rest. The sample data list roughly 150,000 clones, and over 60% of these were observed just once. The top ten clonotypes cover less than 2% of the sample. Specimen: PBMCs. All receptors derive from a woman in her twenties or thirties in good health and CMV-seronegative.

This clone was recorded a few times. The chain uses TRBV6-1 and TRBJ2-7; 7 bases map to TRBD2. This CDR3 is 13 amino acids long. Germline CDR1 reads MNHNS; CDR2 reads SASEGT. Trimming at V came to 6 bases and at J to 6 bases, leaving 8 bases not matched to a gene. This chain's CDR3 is CASRAPGGPEQYF. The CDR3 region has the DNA TGTGCCAGCAGGGCCCCGGGGGGTCCCGAGCAGTACTTC.

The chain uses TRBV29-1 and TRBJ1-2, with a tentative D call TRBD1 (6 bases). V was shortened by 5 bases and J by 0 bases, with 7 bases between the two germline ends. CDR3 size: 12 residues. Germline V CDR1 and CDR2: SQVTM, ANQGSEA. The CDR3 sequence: CSVWTANYGYTF. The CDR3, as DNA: TGCAGCGTTTGGACAGCTAACTATGGCTACACCTTC.

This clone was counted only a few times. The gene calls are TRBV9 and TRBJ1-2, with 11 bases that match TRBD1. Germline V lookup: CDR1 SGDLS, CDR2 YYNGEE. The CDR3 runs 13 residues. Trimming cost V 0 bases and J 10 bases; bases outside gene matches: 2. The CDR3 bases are TGTGCCAGCAGCGTAGCGGGACAGGGGGTCTACACCTTC. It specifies CASSVAGQGVYTF.

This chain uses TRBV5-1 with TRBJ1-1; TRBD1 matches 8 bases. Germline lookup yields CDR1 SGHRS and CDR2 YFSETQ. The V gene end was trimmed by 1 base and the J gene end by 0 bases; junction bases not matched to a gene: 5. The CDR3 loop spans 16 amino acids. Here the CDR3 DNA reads TGCGCCAGCAGCTTGAGGGCAGGGGGCTTGAACACTGAAGCTTTCTTT. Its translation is CASSLRAGGLNTEAFF.

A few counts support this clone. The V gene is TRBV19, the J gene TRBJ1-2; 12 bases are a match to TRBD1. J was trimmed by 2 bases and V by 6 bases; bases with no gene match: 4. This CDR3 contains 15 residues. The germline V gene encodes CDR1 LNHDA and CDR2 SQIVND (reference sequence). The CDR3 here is CASSQGTGGNYGYTF. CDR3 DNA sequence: TGTGCCAGTAGCCAGGGGACAGGGGGCAACTATGGCTACACCTTC.

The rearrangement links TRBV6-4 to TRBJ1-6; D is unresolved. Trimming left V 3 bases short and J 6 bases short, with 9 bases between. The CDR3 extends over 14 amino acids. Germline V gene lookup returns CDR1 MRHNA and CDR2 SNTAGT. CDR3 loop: CASSEQQFNSPLHF. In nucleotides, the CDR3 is TGTGCCAGCAGTGAACAGCAATTTAATTCACCCCTCCACTTT.

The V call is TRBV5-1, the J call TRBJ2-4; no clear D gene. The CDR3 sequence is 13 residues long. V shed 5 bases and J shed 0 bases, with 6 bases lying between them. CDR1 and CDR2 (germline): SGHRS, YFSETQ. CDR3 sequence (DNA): TGCGCCAGCAGATACTCAGCCAAAAACATTCAGTACTTC. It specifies CASRYSAKNIQYF.

The CDR3 DNA reads TGTGCCAGCAGTCCCAAGGAGAGGATGAACACTGAAGCTTTCTTT. As protein: CASSPKERMNTEAFF. The chain couples TRBV5-4 to TRBJ1-1; no clear D gene. The CDR3 spans 15 residues. From germline, CDR1 is SGHNT and CDR2 YYREEE (reference sequence). V dropped 5 bases and J dropped 0 bases, with 14 bases sitting between them. The full variable domain, completed using reference TRBV5-4 and TRBJ1-1, is ETGVTQSPTHLIKTRGQQVTLRCSSQSGHNTVSWYQQALGQGPQFIFQYYREEENGRGNFPPRFSGLQFPNYSSELNVNALELDDSALYLCASSPKERMNTEAFFGQGTRLTVV.

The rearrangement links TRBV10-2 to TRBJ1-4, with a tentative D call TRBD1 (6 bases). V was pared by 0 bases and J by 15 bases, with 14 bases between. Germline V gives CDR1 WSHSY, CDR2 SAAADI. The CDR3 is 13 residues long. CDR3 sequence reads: CASSESGPAGVFF. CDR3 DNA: TGCGCCAGCAGTGAGTCGGGGCCCGCAGGGGTGTTTTTT.